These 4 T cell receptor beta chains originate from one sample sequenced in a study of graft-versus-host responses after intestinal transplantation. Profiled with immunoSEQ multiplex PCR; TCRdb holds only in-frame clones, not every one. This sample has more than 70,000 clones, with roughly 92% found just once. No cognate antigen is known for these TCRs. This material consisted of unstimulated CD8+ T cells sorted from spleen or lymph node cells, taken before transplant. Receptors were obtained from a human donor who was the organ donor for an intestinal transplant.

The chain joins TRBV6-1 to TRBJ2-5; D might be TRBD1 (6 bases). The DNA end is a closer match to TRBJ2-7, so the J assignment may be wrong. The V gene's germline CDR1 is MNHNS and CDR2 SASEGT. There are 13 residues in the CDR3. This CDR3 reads CASSPRDIYEQYF. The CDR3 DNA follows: TGTGCCAGCAGTCCTCGGGACATCTACGAGCAGTACTTC.

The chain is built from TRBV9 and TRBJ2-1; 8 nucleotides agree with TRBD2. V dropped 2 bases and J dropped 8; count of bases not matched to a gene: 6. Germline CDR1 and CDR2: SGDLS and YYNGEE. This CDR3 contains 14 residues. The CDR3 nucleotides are TGTGCCAGCAGCGTTGGAAGCGGGGGCTATGAGCAGTTCTTC. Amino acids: CASSVGSGGYEQFF.

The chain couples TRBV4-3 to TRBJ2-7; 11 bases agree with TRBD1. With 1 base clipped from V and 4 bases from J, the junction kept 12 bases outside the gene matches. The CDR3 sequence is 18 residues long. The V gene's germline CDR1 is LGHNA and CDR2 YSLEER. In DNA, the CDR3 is TGCGCCAGCAGCCAAGTTAATCGGAGGGGACAGGGGGGATACGAGCAGTACTTC. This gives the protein CASSQVNRRGQGGYEQYF.

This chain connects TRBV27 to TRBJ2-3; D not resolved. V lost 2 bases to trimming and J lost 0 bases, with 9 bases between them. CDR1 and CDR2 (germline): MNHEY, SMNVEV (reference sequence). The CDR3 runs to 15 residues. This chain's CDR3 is CASSLNGYSTDTQYF. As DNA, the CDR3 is TGTGCCAGCAGTTTAAACGGGTATAGCACAGATACGCAGTATTTT.